These T cell receptor beta chains were read from a single sample in a study of cytomegalovirus exposure and HLA in healthy donors. Profiled with immunoSEQ multiplex PCR; TCRdb holds only in-frame clones, not every one. The repertoire holds 81,000 or so clones, less than 65% seen once, with 5.5% in the top ten. Specimen: PBMCs. These receptors were obtained from a woman aged 30 to 39 in good health and CMV-seropositive. The CDR3 runs from the conserved cysteine through the conserved F or W. The D gene is left open where the match is weak. Where a row states a size, it is once, few, many or the class of an expanded clone; other rows omit it.

v_call	d_call	j_call	clone_size	cdr3_nt	cdr3_aa
TRBV9	TRBD1	TRBJ1-2	-	TGTGCCAGCAGTGGGACAGCTAACTATGGCTACACCTTC	CASSGTANYGYTF
TRBV2	TRBD1	TRBJ1-1	-	TGTGCCAGCAGTGTGACAGGGGGCACAGAAGCTTTCTTT	CASSVTGGTEAFF
TRBV5-4	-	TRBJ1-2	-	TGTGCCAGCAGCTCCCTGTATGGCTACACCTTC	CASSSLYGYTF
TRBV9	-	TRBJ2-5	-	TGTGCCAGCAGCCTAAGGGGGGGATCGGAGACCCAGTACTTC	CASSLRGGSETQYF
TRBV5-5	-	TRBJ1-6	-	TGTGCCAGCAGCAGCGATGGTGGCTCACCCCTCCACTTT	CASSSDGGSPLHF
TRBV12-5	TRBD2	TRBJ2-1	-	TGTGCTAGTGCCCCGGGGCGGGGGAGCTCCTACAATGAGCAGTTCTTC	CASAPGRGSSYNEQFF
TRBV5-1	-	TRBJ2-1	-	TGCGCCAGCAGCCAACAGTCGGGACTCACCTACAATGAGCAGTTCTTC	CASSQQSGLTYNEQFF
TRBV9	-	TRBJ1-2	-	TGTGCCAGCAGCCTTTCGAGTAACTATGGCTACACCTTC	CASSLSSNYGYTF
TRBV5-6	-	TRBJ1-1	-	TGTGCCAGCAGCTTGGGTCTCCGGAGGGACACTGAAGCTTTCTTT	CASSLGLRRDTEAFF
TRBV5-1	-	TRBJ2-5	-	TGCGCCAGCAGCAATGGCGGAGCCAAAGAGACCCAGTACTTC	CASSNGGAKETQYF
TRBV30	-	TRBJ1-1	-	TGTGCCCAAGAGCGGGGTTCGAACACTGAAGCTTTCTTT	CAQERGSNTEAFF
TRBV6-5	-	TRBJ1-2	-	TGTGCCAGCAGCTTAGACAGCCTTAACTATGGCTACCCCTTC	CASSLDSLNYGYPF
TRBV4-1	-	TRBJ1-1	-	TGCGCCAGCAGCCAAGACAGTCCAGGGTCGTTAAGGGGGACTGAAGCTTTCTTT	CASSQDSPGSLRGTEAFF
TRBV5-1	TRBD2	TRBJ2-5	-	TGCGCCAGCAGCTTGTTCGAGCGGGGGGTCGGAACTCAAGAGACCCAGTACTTC	CASSLFERGVGTQETQYF
TRBV28	-	TRBJ2-6	-	TGTGCCAGCACCTTACCCCAGGGGACTGGGGCCAACGTCCTGACTTTC	CASTLPQGTGANVLTF
TRBV7-8	-	TRBJ2-1	-	TGTGCCAGCAGCTTCCTTAAATCGTCCTACAATGAGCAGTTCTTC	CASSFLKSSYNEQFF
TRBV4-1	TRBD2	TRBJ2-2	-	TGCGCCAGCAGCCAGATAGCGGGGGTCACCGGGGAGCTGTTTTTT	CASSQIAGVTGELFF
TRBV12-5	-	TRBJ1-3	-	TGTGCTAGTAGCCCTCGAAACACCATATATTTT	CASSPRNTIYF
TRBV7-9	-	TRBJ1-5	-	TGTGCCAGCAGCTTATCTAGCGGGAGCAATCAGCCCCAGCATTTT	CASSLSSGSNQPQHF
TRBV19	-	TRBJ2-4	-	TGTGCCAGTAGTATAGGAGGGAGGAGCGCCATTCAGTACTTC	CASSIGGRSAIQYF
TRBV6-1	TRBD1	TRBJ1-2	-	TGTGCCAGCAGTGAGGGGACAGTCTATGGCTACACCTTC	CASSEGTVYGYTF
TRBV25-1	-	TRBJ2-7	-	TGTGCCAGCGCCCTAGTAAGAGAGCAGTACTTC	CASALVREQYF
TRBV27	TRBD1	TRBJ1-6	few	TGTGCCAGCAGTTTCGGGACAGGCCGTTTTGGATCACCCCTCCACTTT	CASSFGTGRFGSPLHF
TRBV19	-	TRBJ1-2	-	TGTGCCAGTTTACGGGGGGATGCTAACTATGGCTACCCCTTC	CASLRGDANYGYPF
TRBV6-5	TRBD2	TRBJ2-7	few	TGTGCCAGCAGTTACTCTAGCGGGGGGGCCTACGAGCAGTACTTC	CASSYSSGGAYEQYF
TRBV6-5	-	TRBJ2-7	-	TGTGCCAGCAGTTACTCAACGGCGGCCTCCTACGAGCAGTACTTC	CASSYSTAASYEQYF
TRBV4-2	TRBD1	TRBJ1-4	few	TGTGCCAGCAGCCAAGAGGGACAGGGAAGTGAAAAACTGTTTTTT	CASSQEGQGSEKLFF
TRBV5-4	-	TRBJ2-3	-	TGTGCCAGCAGCACTAAAGCCCCAGATACGCAGTATTTT	CASSTKAPDTQYF
TRBV18	-	TRBJ1-1	-	TGTGCCAGCTCACCACTAAGAGAAGAAGCTTTCTTT	CASSPLREEAFF
TRBV5-4	TRBD1	TRBJ2-2	-	TGTGCCAGCAGCTCTAGGACAGGGCCCGCGAACACCGGGGAGCTGTTTTTT	CASSSRTGPANTGELFF
TRBV28	-	TRBJ1-2	-	TGTGCCATCCGACGGTCGGGCTATGGCTACACCTTC	CAIRRSGYGYTF
TRBV7-8	-	TRBJ2-2	-	TGTGCCAGCAGCTTATTAGGGGGGAACACCGGGGAGCTGTTTTTT	CASSLLGGNTGELFF
TRBV28	-	TRBJ2-3	few	TGTGCCAGCAGTTCTCCCCTGGGCGGGTCTAACACAGATACGCAGTATTTT	CASSSPLGGSNTDTQYF
TRBV28	-	TRBJ2-3	-	TGTGCCAGCAGTTTTGTCAGGGCTGATACGCAGTATTTT	CASSFVRADTQYF
TRBV5-1	-	TRBJ2-3	-	TGCGCCAGCAGTTACGGGTCATCAGATACGCAGTATTTT	CASSYGSSDTQYF
TRBV19	TRBD1	TRBJ2-4	few	TGTGCCAGTAGGCCCGACAGGGGGGTCACCAAAAACATTCAGTACTTC	CASRPDRGVTKNIQYF
TRBV7-3	TRBD2	TRBJ2-1	-	TGTGCCAGCAGCTTAATGCCTAGCGGGGGGTACAATGAGCAGTTCTTC	CASSLMPSGGYNEQFF